Below, 19 T cell receptor beta chains from the same sample are listed, as sequenced in a study of PD-L1 blockade in urothelial cancer. Some clones are missing from TCRdb's copy, which holds only in-frame ones; the method was immunoSEQ multiplex PCR. The table shows roughly 27,000 clones, with around 87% occurring only once. The sample in question was PBMCs, obtained around atezolizumab (anti-PD-L1) treatment. These TCRs come from a man in his fifties with urothelial cancer.

V usage is TRBV10-3 and J usage is TRBJ2-5; TRBD1 agrees at 9 bases. The CDR3 has 15 amino acids. V lost 2 bases, J lost 5 bases, and 6 bases stayed unmatched. Per germline, CDR1 ENHRY and CDR2 SYGVKD. CDR3 nucleotides: TGTGCCATCAGTGAGGATGGGACAGGGCTCGAGACCCAGTACTTC. Protein: CAISEDGTGLETQYF.

This chain links TRBV6-6 with TRBJ1-4; 8 bases agree with TRBD1. Germline V gene sequence: CDR1 MNHNY, CDR2 SVGAGI (reference sequence). CDR3 length: 14 amino acids. The V and J ends lost 7 bases and 5 bases, in that order; junction bases with no gene match: 6. CDR3 bases: TGTGCCAGCACCGACAGGGGCCGAAATGAAAAACTGTTTTTT. Its translation is CASTDRGRNEKLFF.

DNA for the CDR3: TGCGCCAGCAGCTTGACGGGAGTAGATGAGCAGTTCTTC. The encoded protein is CASSLTGVDEQFF. The V call is TRBV5-1, the J call TRBJ2-1; D may be TRBD2 (6 bases). V lost 1 base and J lost 8, with 10 bases in between. The CDR3 is made up of 13 amino acids. Germline V lookup: CDR1 SGHRS, CDR2 YFSETQ.

This chain uses TRBV10-3 with TRBJ1-4; TRBD1 matches 9 bases. This CDR3 has 14 amino acids. J was trimmed by 8 bases and V by 5 bases; bases with no gene match: 6. CDR1 ENHRY and CDR2 SYGVKD come from the germline V gene. DNA of the CDR3: TGTGCCATCAGTTCTGACAGGGGGAACGAAAAACTGTTTTTT. This encodes CAISSDRGNEKLFF.

The V and J genes are TRBV18 and TRBJ2-7, with D possibly being TRBD2 (6 bases). Trimming took 3 bases from V and 4 from J, leaving 13 bases between them. The V gene's germline CDR1 is KGHSH and CDR2 LQKENI. The CDR3 has 14 residues. The CDR3 is CASSPSGGAYEQYF. CDR3 DNA sequence: TGTGCCAGCTCACCTTCAGGCGGGGCTTACGAGCAGTACTTC.

The rearrangement joins TRBV6-6 to TRBJ1-5; tentative D call: TRBD1 (5 bases). The V gene's germline CDR1 is MNHNY and CDR2 SVGAGI (reference sequence). V was pared by 6 bases and J by 4 bases, with 13 bases between. The CDR3 extends over 14 amino acids. CDR3 DNA sequence: TGTGCCAGCAGACAGACGGGGGGTAATCAGCCCCAGCATTTT. It specifies CASRQTGGNQPQHF.

This clone appeared a single time. The V gene is TRBV5-4, the J gene TRBJ2-3; 9 bases fit TRBD1. Unmatched junction bases numbered 9, after V lost 3 bases and J lost 4 bases. The germline CDR1 and CDR2 sequences are SGHNT and YYREEE (reference sequence). The CDR3 is 16 amino acids. The CDR3 nucleotides read TGTGCCAGCAGCTCAGGACAGGGGAGGCTGTCAGATACGCAGTATTTT. Translating gives CASSSGQGRLSDTQYF.

The DNA for the CDR3 is TGTGCCAGCAGCGTTTCAGGGGGGAGCGGATCTAGCACAGATACGCAGTATTTT. This codes for CASSVSGGSGSSTDTQYF. This chain links TRBV9 with TRBJ2-3, with D tentatively TRBD1 (7 bases). The CDR3 is 18 amino acids. Trimming shortened V by 2 bases and J by 0 bases, and 19 bases separated the two germline ends. From germline, CDR1 is SGDLS and CDR2 YYNGEE.

This chain links TRBV7-9 with TRBJ2-1; 10 bases fit TRBD2. J lost 4 bases, V lost 5 bases, and 8 bases had no gene match. The length of the CDR3 is 16 residues. Germline V CDR1 and CDR2: SEHNR, FQNEAQ (reference sequence). CDR3 DNA: TGTGCCAGCAGCCCCCGGACTAGCGGAAATTACAATGAGCAGTTCTTC. The encoded protein is CASSPRTSGNYNEQFF.

The chain links TRBV28 to TRBJ2-3; 9 nucleotides align to TRBD2. CDR1 is MDHEN and CDR2 is SYDVKM in the germline V gene. The CDR3 contains 17 residues. The trim removed 7 bases at V and 1 base at J, leaving 12 bases unmatched. The CDR3 sequence: CASTKTSGLVGTDTQYF. The CDR3 bases are TGTGCCAGCACGAAAACTAGCGGGTTAGTAGGCACAGATACGCAGTATTTT.

The chain employs TRBV11-2 and TRBJ1-4, with no clear D. V was shortened by 6 bases and J by 3 bases, with 11 bases between the two germline ends. This CDR3 is 14 amino acids long. The germline CDR1 and CDR2 sequences are SGHAT and FQNNGV. The CDR3 nucleotides are TGTGCCAGCAGAACCTGGGGAGCTAATGAAAAACTGTTTTTT. Encoded protein: CASRTWGANEKLFF. Drawing the rest from reference TRBV11-2 and TRBJ1-4, the complete variable domain is EAGVAQSPRYKIIEKRQSVAFWCNPISGHATLYWYQQILGQGPKLLIQFQNNGVVDDSQLPKDRFSAERLKGVDSTLKIQPAKLEDSAVYLCASRTWGANEKLFFGSGTQLSVL.

Only a few counts were recorded for this clone. The genes are TRBV11-2 and TRBJ1-1; a possible D gene is TRBD1 (6 bases). The V end was cut by 5 bases, the J end by 6 bases, with 13 bases between. Germline CDR1 is SGHAT and CDR2 is FQNNGV. This CDR3 has 13 residues. The CDR3, as DNA: TGTGCCAGCAGCCCAATAAACAGGGCTGAAGCTTTCTTT. Its translation is CASSPINRAEAFF.

This clone was seen just once. This chain's CDR3 is CASSFQGASANSPLHF. The CDR3 nucleotides are TGTGCCAGCAGTTTCCAGGGGGCCTCCGCCAATTCACCCCTCCACTTT. The V call is TRBV27, the J call TRBJ1-6; TRBD1 agrees at 8 bases. CDR1 is MNHEY, CDR2 SMNVEV, per germline (reference sequence). The CDR3 is 16 residues long. V dropped 3 bases and J dropped 7; count of bases not matched to a gene: 8.

The rearrangement links TRBV30 to TRBJ2-2; TRBD1 matches 7 bases. V lost 4 bases to trimming and J lost 5 bases; unmatched junction nucleotides: 4. The CDR3 runs 13 residues. Per germline, CDR1 GTSNPN and CDR2 SVGIG (reference sequence). The CDR3, as DNA: TGTGCCTGGAACAGGGGTGGGACCGGGGAGCTGTTTTTT. It encodes CAWNRGGTGELFF.

The chain has TRBV12-2 and TRBJ1-3; TRBD1 was called by the table and not checked on the DNA. TRBV12-2 counts as a pseudogene. The CDR3 consists of 17 residues. CDR3 loop: CASRLAKDREEGNTIYF. The CDR3 coding sequence is TGTGCAAGTCGCTTAGCGAAAGACAGGGAGGAAGGAAACACCATATATTTT.

V usage is TRBV19 and J usage is TRBJ1-5; TRBD1 might be the D (6 bases). The V and J ends lost 7 bases and 6 bases respectively, with 13 bases between them. The CDR3 contains 13 residues. Germline V CDR1 and CDR2: LNHDA, SQIVND (reference sequence). The CDR3 DNA reads as TGTGCCAGTACCAAGGACAGAAGTCAGCCCCAGCATTTT. Translating it yields CASTKDRSQPQHF.

The rearrangement joins TRBV5-1 to TRBJ1-2; D gene uncertain. CDR1 is SGHRS, CDR2 YFSETQ, per germline. The CDR3 is 14 residues long. V gave up 0 bases and J gave up 6 bases, with 12 bases separating them. This CDR3 is CASSLGAALDGYTF. The CDR3, as DNA: TGCGCCAGCAGCTTGGGGGCCGCCCTGGATGGCTACACCTTC.

The chain is built from TRBV27 and TRBJ2-1; 8 bases line up with TRBD2. CDR1 MNHEY and CDR2 SMNVEV come from the germline V gene (reference sequence). The CDR3 has 17 amino acids. After removal of 7 bases from V and 6 bases from J, the junction contained 17 bases not matched to a gene. The CDR3 spells CASTPGGAAPYTNEQFF. The CDR3 nucleotides read TGTGCCAGCACTCCGGGGGGGGCTGCCCCCTACACCAATGAGCAGTTCTTC.

The chain joins TRBV29-1 to TRBJ1-2; D is unresolved. The germline V gene encodes CDR1 SQVTM and CDR2 ANQGSEA. The CDR3 covers 13 residues. V lost 3 bases and J 0 bases, leaving 8 bases between the germline ends. The CDR3 reads CSVDEDTNYGYTF. The CDR3 nucleotides are TGCAGCGTTGATGAGGATACTAACTATGGCTACACCTTC.